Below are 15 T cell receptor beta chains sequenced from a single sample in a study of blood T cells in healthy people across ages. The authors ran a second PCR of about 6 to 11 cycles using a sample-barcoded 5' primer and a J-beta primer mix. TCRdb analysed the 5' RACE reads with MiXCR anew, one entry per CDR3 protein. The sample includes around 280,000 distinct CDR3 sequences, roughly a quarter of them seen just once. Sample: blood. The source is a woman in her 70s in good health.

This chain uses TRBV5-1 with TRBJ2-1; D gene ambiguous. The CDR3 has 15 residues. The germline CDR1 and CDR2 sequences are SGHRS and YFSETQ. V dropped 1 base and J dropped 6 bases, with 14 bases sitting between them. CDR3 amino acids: CASSLFRTIINEQFF. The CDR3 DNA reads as TGCGCCAGCAGCTTGTTCAGGACGATAATCAATGAGCAGTTCTTC.

CDR3 nucleotides: TGCAGTGCTACAGACAGGGCCAATGAGCAGTTCTTC. This encodes CSATDRANEQFF. V usage is TRBV20-1 and J usage is TRBJ2-1, with 7 bases that match TRBD1. Germline trimming cut 4 bases from V and 6 bases from J; bases unmatched to any gene: 3. CDR3 size: 12 residues. Germline CDR1 reads DFQATT; CDR2 reads SNEGSKA (reference sequence).

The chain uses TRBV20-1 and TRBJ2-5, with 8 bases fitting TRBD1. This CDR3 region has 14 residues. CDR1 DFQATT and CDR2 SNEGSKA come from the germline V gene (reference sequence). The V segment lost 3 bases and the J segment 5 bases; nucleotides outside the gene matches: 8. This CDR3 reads CSASQGAVGETQYF. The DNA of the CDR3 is TGCAGTGCTAGCCAGGGGGCAGTCGGGGAGACCCAGTACTTC.

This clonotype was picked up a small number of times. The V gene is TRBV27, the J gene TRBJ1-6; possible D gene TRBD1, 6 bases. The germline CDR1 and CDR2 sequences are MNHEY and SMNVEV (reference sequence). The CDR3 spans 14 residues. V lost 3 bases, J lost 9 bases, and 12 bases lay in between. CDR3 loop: CASSFGGEGSPLHF. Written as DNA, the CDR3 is TGTGCCAGCAGTTTTGGGGGCGAGGGTTCACCCCTCCACTTT.

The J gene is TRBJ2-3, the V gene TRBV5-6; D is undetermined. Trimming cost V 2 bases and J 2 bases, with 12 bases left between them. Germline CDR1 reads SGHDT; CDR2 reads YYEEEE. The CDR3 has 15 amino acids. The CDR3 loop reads CASSLRALYTDTQYF. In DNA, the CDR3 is TGTGCCAGCAGCTTACGCGCCCTTTACACAGATACGCAGTATTTT.

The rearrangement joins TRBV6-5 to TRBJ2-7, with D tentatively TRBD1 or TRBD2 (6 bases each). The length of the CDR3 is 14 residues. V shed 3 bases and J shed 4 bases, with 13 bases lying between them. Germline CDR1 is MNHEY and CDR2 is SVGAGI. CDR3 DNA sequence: TGTGCCAGCAGTTATAGGGGGGAGAGGTACGAGCAGTACTTC. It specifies CASSYRGERYEQYF.

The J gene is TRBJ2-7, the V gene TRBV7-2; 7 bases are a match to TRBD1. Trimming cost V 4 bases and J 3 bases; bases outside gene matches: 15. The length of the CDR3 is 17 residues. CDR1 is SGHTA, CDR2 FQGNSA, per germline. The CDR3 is CASSSLRGTESRYEQYF. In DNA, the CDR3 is TGTGCCAGCAGCTCCCTTAGGGGGACAGAAAGCCGCTACGAGCAGTACTTC.

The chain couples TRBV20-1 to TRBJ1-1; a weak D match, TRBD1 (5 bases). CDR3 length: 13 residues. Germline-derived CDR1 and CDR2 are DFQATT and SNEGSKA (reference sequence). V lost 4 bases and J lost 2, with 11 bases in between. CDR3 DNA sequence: TGCAGTGCTAACTTTAGGGGTAACACTGAAGCTTTCTTT. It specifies CSANFRGNTEAFF.

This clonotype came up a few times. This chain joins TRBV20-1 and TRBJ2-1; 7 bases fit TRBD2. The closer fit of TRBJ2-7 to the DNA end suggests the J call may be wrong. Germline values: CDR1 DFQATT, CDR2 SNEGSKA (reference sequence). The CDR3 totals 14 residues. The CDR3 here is CSASSLAEQYEQYF. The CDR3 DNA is TGCAGTGCTAGTAGCCTAGCGGAACAGTACGAGCAGTACTTC.

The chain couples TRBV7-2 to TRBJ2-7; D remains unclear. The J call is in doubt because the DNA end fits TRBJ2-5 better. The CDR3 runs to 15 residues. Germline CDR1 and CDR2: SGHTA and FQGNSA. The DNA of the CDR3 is TGTGCCAGCAGCTTAGGGTCTGCCAGGAGTGGGACCCAGTACTTC. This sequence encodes CASSLGSARSGTQYF.

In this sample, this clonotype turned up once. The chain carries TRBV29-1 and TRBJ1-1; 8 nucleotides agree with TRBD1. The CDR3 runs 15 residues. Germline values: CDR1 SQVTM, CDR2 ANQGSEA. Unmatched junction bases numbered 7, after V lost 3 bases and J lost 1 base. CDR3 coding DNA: TGCAGCGTTGACTCGGACAGGGTTTGGAACACTGAAGCTTTCTTT. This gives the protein CSVDSDRVWNTEAFF.

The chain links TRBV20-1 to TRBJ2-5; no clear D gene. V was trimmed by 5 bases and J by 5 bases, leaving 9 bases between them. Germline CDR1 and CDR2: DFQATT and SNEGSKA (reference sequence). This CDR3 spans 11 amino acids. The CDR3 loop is CSAWRMETQYF. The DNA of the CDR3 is TGCAGTGCTTGGAGAATGGAGACCCAGTACTTC.

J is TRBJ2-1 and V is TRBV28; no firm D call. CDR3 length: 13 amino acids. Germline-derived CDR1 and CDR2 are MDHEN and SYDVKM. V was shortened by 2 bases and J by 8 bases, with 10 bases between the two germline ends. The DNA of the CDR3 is TGTGCCAGCAGTTTAACCGCTAGGGATGAGCAGTTCTTC. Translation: CASSLTARDEQFF.

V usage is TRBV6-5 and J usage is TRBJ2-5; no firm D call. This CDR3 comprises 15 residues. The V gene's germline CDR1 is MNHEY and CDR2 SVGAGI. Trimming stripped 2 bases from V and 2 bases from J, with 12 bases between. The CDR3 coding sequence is TGTGCCAGCAGTTACGGCCTGAAATCACAAGAGACCCAGTACTTC. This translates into CASSYGLKSQETQYF.

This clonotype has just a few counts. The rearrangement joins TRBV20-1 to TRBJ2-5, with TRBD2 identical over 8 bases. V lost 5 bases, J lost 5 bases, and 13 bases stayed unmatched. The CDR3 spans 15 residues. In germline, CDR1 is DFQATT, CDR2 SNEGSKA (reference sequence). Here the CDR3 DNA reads TGCAGTGCTGGCCCGGGACTAGGAGATGGCGAGACCCAGTACTTC. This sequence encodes CSAGPGLGDGETQYF.